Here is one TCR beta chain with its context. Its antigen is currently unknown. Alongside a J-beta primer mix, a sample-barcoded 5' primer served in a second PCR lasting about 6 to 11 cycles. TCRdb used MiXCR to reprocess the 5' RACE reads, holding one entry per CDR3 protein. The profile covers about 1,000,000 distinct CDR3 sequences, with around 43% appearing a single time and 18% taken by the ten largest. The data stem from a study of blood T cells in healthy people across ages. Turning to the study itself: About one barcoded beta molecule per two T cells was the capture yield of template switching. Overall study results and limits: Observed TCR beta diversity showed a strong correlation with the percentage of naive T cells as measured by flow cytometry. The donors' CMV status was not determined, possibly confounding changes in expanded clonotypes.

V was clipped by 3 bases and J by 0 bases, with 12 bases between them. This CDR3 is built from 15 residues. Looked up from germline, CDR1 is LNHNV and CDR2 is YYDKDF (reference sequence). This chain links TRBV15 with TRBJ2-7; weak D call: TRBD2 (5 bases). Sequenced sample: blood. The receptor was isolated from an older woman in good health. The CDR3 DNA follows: TGTGCCACCAGCAGTTTTCCGGGGAGCTCCTACGAGCAGTACTTC. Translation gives CATSSFPGSSYEQYF.